These 21 T cell receptor beta chains were all obtained from the same sample, sequenced in a study of blood T cell repertoires in COVID-19 (dated by TCRdb to 2018 to 2020). Preparation of the library involved the immunoSEQ multiplex PCR assay. The clones in this table, taken by TCRdb from immuneACCESS, are in-frame only. Not every clone is retained; where verified, under half of the shortfall comes from an unresolved V gene, and the cause of the rest is unknown. The sample table lists roughly 200,000 clones, around 86% of them with a count of one. Jointly, the top ten make up around 5.7% of the sample. Source material: PBMCs or T cells enriched from blood (not recorded which). These receptors were taken from a man between 40 and 49 years old with acute COVID-19.

V and J are TRBV6-5 and TRBJ2-7; 9 nucleotides line up with TRBD2. J lost 6 bases, V lost 0 bases, and 9 bases had no gene match. CDR1 is MNHEY, CDR2 SVGAGI, per germline. The CDR3 has 16 residues. The CDR3 spells CASSYSASGAAFEQYF. CDR3 bases: TGTGCCAGCAGTTACTCGGCTAGCGGGGCTGCTTTCGAGCAGTACTTC.

The gene calls are TRBV19 and TRBJ1-4, with D unresolved. Trimming removed 1 base from V and 10 bases from J, with 10 bases in between. This CDR3 is built from 13 residues. Germline CDR1 is LNHDA and CDR2 is SQIVND (reference sequence). CDR3 sequence: CASSIGSPGKLFF. The CDR3 DNA follows: TGTGCCAGTAGTATAGGGAGTCCCGGAAAACTGTTTTTT.

This clone came up once. V is TRBV4-1 and J is TRBJ2-3; a possible D gene is TRBD2 (6 bases). The CDR3 loop spans 16 amino acids. Germline V lookup: CDR1 MGHRA, CDR2 YSYEKL. The V gene lost 1 base and the J gene lost 2 bases, with 13 bases spanning the gap. CDR3 region: CASSQGRDSTTDTQYF. For the CDR3, the DNA is TGCGCCAGCAGCCAAGGACGGGACTCCACCACAGATACGCAGTATTTT.

Only one count was recorded for this clone. The V call is TRBV5-1, the J call TRBJ1-6; the D gene is possibly TRBD1 (5 bases). This CDR3 spans 15 amino acids. In germline, CDR1 is SGHRS, CDR2 YFSETQ. V lost 2 bases, J lost 8 bases, and 14 bases lay in between. The CDR3 region has the DNA TGCGCCAGCAGCTTACGACCGGGAGGGGATTCACCCCTCCACTTT. Translating gives CASSLRPGGDSPLHF.

The chain couples TRBV13 to TRBJ2-1, with TRBD1 matching 7 bases. Per germline, CDR1 PRHDT and CDR2 FYEKMQ (reference sequence). The trim removed 3 bases at V and 1 base at J, leaving 3 bases unmatched. CDR3 length equals 15 residues. The CDR3: CASSFSGGSYNEQFF. The CDR3 DNA sequence: TGTGCCAGCAGCTTCTCAGGGGGATCCTACAATGAGCAGTTCTTC.

The J gene is TRBJ2-1, the V gene TRBV19, with D possibly matching TRBD2 (5 bases). Germline lookup yields CDR1 LNHDA and CDR2 SQIVND (reference sequence). The ends were cut back, 9 bases at V and 9 bases at J, with 12 bases in the middle. The CDR3 totals 11 residues. As DNA, the CDR3 is TGTGCCAGCACTAGGCCCGGTGAGCAGTTCTTC. Translated, it gives CASTRPGEQFF.

V gene TRBV27 combines with J gene TRBJ2-7, with D perhaps matching TRBD2 (5 bases). V was trimmed by 4 bases and J by 4 bases, leaving 17 bases between them. The CDR3 is 15 residues long. Germline V gene lookup returns CDR1 MNHEY and CDR2 SMNVEV (reference sequence). The CDR3 region has the DNA TGTGCCAGCAGTTCCGGGATCCATCCTTATTACGAGCAGTACTTC. Its translation: CASSSGIHPYYEQYF.

J is TRBJ1-1 and V is TRBV19; 7 nucleotides match TRBD1. The V gene's germline CDR1 is LNHDA and CDR2 SQIVND (reference sequence). V was pared by 4 bases and J by 9 bases, with 11 bases of the junction left unmatched. This CDR3 region has 14 residues. CDR3 in DNA: TGTGCCAGTAGTACAAGCGGCAGGGGACAGAAAGCTTTCTTT. Amino acids: CASSTSGRGQKAFF. The full variable domain, in which reference TRBV19 and TRBJ1-1 provide the parts outside the CDR3, is DGGITQSPKYLFRKEGQNVTLSCEQNLNHDAMYWYRQDPGQGLRLIYYSQIVNDFQKGDIAEGYSVSREKKESFPLTVTSAQKNPTAFYLCASSTSGRGQKAFFGQGTRLTVV.

The CDR3 sequence: CASSFRQGFEQFF. The CDR3 nucleotides are TGTGCCAGCAGCTTCCGACAGGGTTTTGAGCAGTTCTTC. V is TRBV7-9 and J is TRBJ2-1; TRBD1 matches 7 bases. The junction had 5 bases not matched to a gene; V was cut back by 3 bases and J by 9 bases. Germline CDR1 is SEHNR and CDR2 is FQNEAQ (reference sequence). The CDR3 consists of 13 residues.

The CDR3 here is CATSDISTGGNEQFF. Written as DNA, the CDR3 is TGTGCCACCAGTGATATATCGACAGGGGGCAATGAGCAGTTCTTC. This chain links TRBV24-1 with TRBJ2-1, with 9 bases aligning to TRBD1. This CDR3 is 15 amino acids long. V gave up 3 bases and J gave up 6 bases; unmatched junction bases: 5. Germline CDR1 is KGHDR and CDR2 is SFDVKD.

The genes are TRBV25-1 and TRBJ1-6; tentative D call: TRBD1 (6 bases). The ends were cut back, 2 bases at V and 1 base at J, with 6 bases in the middle. The CDR3 has 15 amino acids. Per the germline V gene, CDR1 is MGHDK and CDR2 is SYGVNS. The CDR3 here is CASSEGQSYNSPLHF. The CDR3 DNA is TGTGCCAGCAGTGAAGGACAGTCCTATAATTCACCCCTCCACTTT.

The rearrangement links TRBV7-3 to TRBJ2-1; TRBD2 aligns across 10 bases. CDR1 and CDR2 from the germline V gene are SGHTA and FQGTGA. CDR3 size: 16 residues. V lost 3 bases to trimming and J lost 4 bases; unmatched junction nucleotides: 6. The CDR3 DNA reads as TGTGCCAGCAGCTTCTCCCTAGCGGGAGAGTACAATGAGCAGTTCTTC. Translating gives CASSFSLAGEYNEQFF.

V gene TRBV9 combines with J gene TRBJ2-7; D gene ambiguous. Germline CDR1 and CDR2: SGDLS and YYNGEE. V was trimmed by 0 bases and J by 2 bases, leaving 9 bases between them. CDR3 length equals 14 residues. The CDR3 here is CASSVALQPYEQYF. The CDR3 bases are TGTGCCAGCAGCGTAGCGTTACAGCCCTACGAGCAGTACTTC.

This rearrangement joins TRBV7-9 to TRBJ2-2, with TRBD2 matching over 7 bases. The V and J ends lost 5 bases and 1 base, in that order; junction bases with no gene match: 7. CDR1 SEHNR and CDR2 FQNEAQ come from the germline V gene (reference sequence). This CDR3 is 16 amino acids long. CDR3 in amino acids: CASSKSASGNTGELFF. In nucleotides, the CDR3 is TGTGCCAGCAGCAAGAGCGCTAGCGGGAACACCGGGGAGCTGTTTTTT.

The J gene is TRBJ2-5, the V gene TRBV15; D remains unclear. Germline lookup yields CDR1 LNHNV and CDR2 YYDKDF (reference sequence). Trimming pared 1 base from V and 2 bases from J, leaving 14 bases between. The CDR3 has 16 amino acids. The CDR3 DNA reads TGTGCCACCAGCAGAGTTCAAACGGGTCAGCAAGAGACCCAGTACTTC. As protein: CATSRVQTGQQETQYF.

The gene calls are TRBV7-2 and TRBJ1-1, with D uncertain. Germline V lookup: CDR1 SGHTA, CDR2 FQGNSA. There are 15 residues in the CDR3. Trimming stripped 1 base from V and 6 bases from J, with 15 bases between. DNA of the CDR3: TGTGCCAGCAGCTTAGAAGTGACGGGTGAGGCTGAAGCTTTCTTT. Translation gives CASSLEVTGEAEAFF.

The chain is built from TRBV24-1 and TRBJ2-1, with TRBD1 matching over 8 bases. After removal of 5 bases from V and 8 bases from J, the junction contained 7 bases not matched to a gene. The CDR3 consists of 14 residues. The V gene's germline CDR1 is KGHDR and CDR2 SFDVKD. The CDR3 DNA reads TGTGCCACCAGTGCTACAGGGGGAGGCCATGAGCAGTTCTTC. This codes for CATSATGGGHEQFF.

This chain connects TRBV28 to TRBJ1-6; D not resolved. Trimming took 6 bases from V and 7 from J, leaving 16 bases between them. The germline gives CDR1 MDHEN, CDR2 SYDVKM. The CDR3 contains 15 residues. The CDR3 DNA follows: TGTGCCAGCAGGGGGAAGAGGGCAAACAATTCACCCCTCCACTTT. Its translation: CASRGKRANNSPLHF.

This clone was detected once. The chain is built from TRBV5-5 and TRBJ1-4, with D unresolved. The CDR3 is 16 residues long. V gave up 2 bases and J gave up 0 bases, with 11 bases separating them. Germline CDR1 is SGHKS and CDR2 is YYEKEE (reference sequence). The CDR3 is CASSLGRTPTNEKLFF. CDR3 DNA sequence: TGTGCCAGCAGCTTAGGCAGGACTCCAACTAATGAAAAACTGTTTTTT.

The rearrangement uses TRBV24-1 and TRBJ2-1, with 7 bases lining up with TRBD2. Germline V CDR1 and CDR2: KGHDR, SFDVKD. The V gene end was trimmed by 0 bases and the J gene end by 6 bases; junction bases not matched to a gene: 1. The CDR3 sequence is 14 residues long. This CDR3 reads CATSDLRGVNEQFF. CDR3 nucleotide sequence: TGTGCCACCAGTGATTTGCGGGGGGTCAATGAGCAGTTCTTC.

The chain couples TRBV15 to TRBJ1-4; possibly TRBD1 for D (5 bases). In germline, CDR1 is LNHNV, CDR2 YYDKDF (reference sequence). This CDR3 has 17 residues. V shed 9 bases and J shed 7 bases, with 27 bases lying between them. DNA of the CDR3: TGTGCCACGGGGCTCGGGTCCGTCTCAGGCAGAGGTGAAAAACTGTTTTTT. Translation gives CATGLGSVSGRGEKLFF.